This TCR beta chain was profiled in a study of blood T cell repertoires in COVID-19. As for the study in general: Acute and convalescent COVID-19 samples came from the United States, Italy and Spain. Sample material is recorded as cDNA or gDNA derived from T cells, B-cell-depleted T cells, or PBMCs.

Per the original methods: Estimation of nucleated cell counts was performed using reference gene primer amplification. Clones were sequenced by immunoSEQ multiplex PCR, and TCRdb holds only the in-frame ones, with some missing. From that table come the V and J calls and clone size; the DNA was used to work out D and trimming. Of tens of thousands of clones listed, around 90% were seen once; the top ten hold roughly a fifth. Source material: peripheral blood. This TCR derives from a man aged 45-65 years with active COVID-19.

The CDR3 here is CASSLVAGGPQDTQYF. The CDR3 DNA is TGTGCCAGCAGCTTGGTAGCGGGAGGGCCGCAAGATACGCAGTATTTT. This chain links TRBV7-2 with TRBJ2-3; 11 bases are shared with TRBD2. There are 16 residues in the CDR3. Germline V gene sequence: CDR1 SGHTA, CDR2 FQGNSA. V dropped 3 bases and J dropped 5; count of bases not matched to a gene: 7.